These T cell receptor beta chains were read from a single sample in a study of T cell responses to AZD1222 COVID-19 vaccine. Sequencing used immunoSEQ multiplex PCR; TCRdb keeps in-frame clones, though not all of them. The sample lists 110,000 to 150,000 clones, roughly 90% occurring once. The sample was peripheral blood, taken 28 days after the second AZD1222 dose. The receptor source for this set is an adult who received the AZD1222 COVID-19 vaccine. Both conserved end residues are part of each CDR3. A D gene is named only where the DNA matches it firmly.

v_gene,d_gene,CDR3aa
TRBV19,NA,CASSSPFVGGNEQFF
TRBV3-1/TRBV3-2,NA,CASSSRTAVRHYTF
TRBV27,NA,CASRSAGSYEQYF
TRBV18,NA,CASSPPARTNTEAFF
TRBV11-2,NA,CASSSNQMREKLFF
TRBV6-2/TRBV6-3,NA,CASSYMVYEQYF
TRBV20-1,NA,CSASVRANTEAFF
TRBV29-1,NA,CSVGAGTWETQYF
TRBV10-2,TRBD2,CASRGTSGRNEQFF
TRBV19,NA,CASLSAGTPRGYTF
TRBV18,NA,CASSLPNTGGEAQYF
TRBV18,NA,CASSPWDTSNTEAFF
TRBV5-1,NA,CASSPSWGGPYGYTF
TRBV11-2,NA,CASSIRVFGETQYF
TRBV6-2/TRBV6-3,TRBD1,CASSRTGRANVLTF
TRBV3-1/TRBV3-2,NA,CASSQDKVGYTF
TRBV25-1,TRBD1,CASSPTSPGQGRDGYTF
TRBV28,TRBD1,CASSNPGQGSTGELFF
TRBV5-1,TRBD1,CASNLGQSQETQYF
TRBV27,NA,CASSLMGLSNQPQHF
TRBV28,TRBD2,CASRGLAGGETQYF
TRBV9,NA,CASSSRGGSRGGNTIYF
TRBV15,TRBD1,CAITTGVENQPQHF
TRBV3-1/TRBV3-2,TRBD2,CASSQDFSSGRGETQYF
TRBV5-1,NA,CASSPGGGGYGYTF
TRBV6-6,TRBD1,CASTLGGASGYGYTF
TRBV5-1,TRBD1,CASSSREQGNSPLHF
TRBV4-3,NA,CASSQDTVAGWYGYTF
TRBV5-4,TRBD2,CASSSGTSDSYEQYF
TRBV7-3,TRBD2,CASSLTLLADYNEQFF
TRBV7-9,NA,CASSSRDFRESTDTQYF
TRBV2,TRBD2,CASSEELGLAGGRRNEQFF
TRBV7-2,TRBD1,CASSLQRDRVLTQYF
TRBV4-3,TRBD2,CASSQGLALYNEQFF
TRBV28,NA,CASSSPGELNQPQHF
TRBV9,NA,CASSVGYSPGSPLHF
TRBV19,TRBD1,CATRPRGGGTADTEAFF
TRBV9,TRBD1,CASSVATGGSPAPLHF
TRBV25-1,NA,CASSAGLVTFQETQYF
TRBV6-2/TRBV6-3,TRBD1,CASSYSWTGSDTQYF
TRBV28,NA,CASSSPYQPQHF
TRBV11-3,TRBD1,CASSLDRGQGYNEQFF
TRBV28,NA,CASSKAGTNNQPQHF
TRBV4-1,NA,CASSFKPHLNTEAFF
TRBV28,TRBD1,CASSFVGTGPNYGYTF
TRBV28,NA,CASRGLGDGSGNTIYF
TRBV5-6,NA,CASSLWNAPQPQHF
TRBV9,NA,CASSVGQIQETQYF
TRBV28,NA,CASSRIGKFDAGELFF
TRBV7-8,NA,CASSLVGPPTTGANVLTF
TRBV6-5,TRBD1,CASSSEGQGLDTQYF
TRBV19,NA,CASSIGSSLYEQYF